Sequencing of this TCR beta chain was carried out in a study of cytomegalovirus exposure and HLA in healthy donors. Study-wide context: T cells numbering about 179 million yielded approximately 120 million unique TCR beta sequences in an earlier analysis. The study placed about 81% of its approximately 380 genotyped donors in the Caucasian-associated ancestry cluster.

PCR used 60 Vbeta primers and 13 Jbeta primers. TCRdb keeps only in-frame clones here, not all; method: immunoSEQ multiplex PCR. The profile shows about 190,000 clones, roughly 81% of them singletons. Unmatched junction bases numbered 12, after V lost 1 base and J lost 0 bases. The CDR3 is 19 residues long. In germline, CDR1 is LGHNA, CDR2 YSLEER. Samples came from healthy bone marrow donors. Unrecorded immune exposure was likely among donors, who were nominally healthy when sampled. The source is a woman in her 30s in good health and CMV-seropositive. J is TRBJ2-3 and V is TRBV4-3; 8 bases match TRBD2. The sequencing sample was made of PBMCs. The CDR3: CASSQGIRAGAASTDTQYF. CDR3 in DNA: TGCGCCAGCAGCCAAGGTATACGAGCGGGAGCAGCTAGCACAGATACGCAGTATTTT.